This T cell receptor (beta chain) was captured in a study of cytomegalovirus exposure and HLA in healthy donors. Study conclusions and caveats: More than 150 TCR beta chains were listed as cytomegalovirus-associated.

Primers: 60 Vbeta forward and 13 Jbeta reverse. In the authors' workflow: In a later analysis, some 80 million unique TCR beta chains included roughly 11 million shared by two or more donors. Clones were read by immunoSEQ multiplex PCR, and TCRdb kept only the in-frame ones, dropping some. That table furnishes V, J and clone size, whereas the DNA furnished D and trimming. The table lists about 79,000 clones, with about 4.2% in the top ten. As regards this clone: Its target is unknown.

The sequencing sample was made of PBMCs. This TCR derives from a man younger than 45 in good health and CMV-seronegative.

For the CDR3, the DNA is TGCAGTGCCCTACTAGTCACCGAGCAGTACTTC. It yields the protein CSALLVTEQYF. V and J are TRBV20-1 and TRBJ2-7; D possibly corresponds to TRBD2 (5 bases). Trimming pared 6 bases from V and 6 bases from J, leaving 12 bases between. Germline V gene data show CDR1 as DFQATT and CDR2 as SNEGSKA (reference sequence). This CDR3 has 11 amino acids.